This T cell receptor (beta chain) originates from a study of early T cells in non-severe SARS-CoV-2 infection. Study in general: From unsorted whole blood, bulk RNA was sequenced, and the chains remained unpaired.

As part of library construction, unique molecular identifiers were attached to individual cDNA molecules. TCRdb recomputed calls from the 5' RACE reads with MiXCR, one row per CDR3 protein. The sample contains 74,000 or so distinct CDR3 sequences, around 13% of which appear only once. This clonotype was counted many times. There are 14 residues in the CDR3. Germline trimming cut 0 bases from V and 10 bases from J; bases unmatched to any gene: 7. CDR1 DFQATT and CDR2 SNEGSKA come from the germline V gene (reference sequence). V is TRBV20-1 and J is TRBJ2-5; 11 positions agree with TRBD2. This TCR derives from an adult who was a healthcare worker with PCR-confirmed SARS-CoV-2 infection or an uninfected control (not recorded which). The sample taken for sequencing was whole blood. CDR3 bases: TGCAGTGCTAGAGAGGGACTAGCGGAACTTTTCCAGTACTTC. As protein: CSAREGLAELFQYF.